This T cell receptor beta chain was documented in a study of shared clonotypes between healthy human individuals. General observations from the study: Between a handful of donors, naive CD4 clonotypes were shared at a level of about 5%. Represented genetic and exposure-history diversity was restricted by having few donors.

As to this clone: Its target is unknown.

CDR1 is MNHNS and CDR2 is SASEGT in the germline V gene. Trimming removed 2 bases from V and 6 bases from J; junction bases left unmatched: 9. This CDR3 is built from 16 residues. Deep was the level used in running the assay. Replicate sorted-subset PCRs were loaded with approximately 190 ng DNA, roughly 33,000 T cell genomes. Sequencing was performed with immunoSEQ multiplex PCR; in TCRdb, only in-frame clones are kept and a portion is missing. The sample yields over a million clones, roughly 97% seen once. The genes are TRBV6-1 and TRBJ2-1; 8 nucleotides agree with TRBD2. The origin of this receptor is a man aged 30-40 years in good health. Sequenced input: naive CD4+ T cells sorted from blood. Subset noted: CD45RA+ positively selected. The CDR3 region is CASSERGYGRANEQFF. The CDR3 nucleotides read TGTGCCAGCAGTGAACGAGGATACGGGAGGGCCAATGAGCAGTTCTTC.